This paragraph covers one TCR beta chain sequence. Its antigen remains unidentified. The data derive from a study of T cells in Graves' hyperthyroidism and ophthalmopathy. Looked up from germline, CDR1 is MNHEY and CDR2 is SVGEGT. CDR3 length: 18 residues. V dropped 5 bases and J dropped 7 bases, with 30 bases sitting between them. Study findings and constraints: Blood also carried most thyroid clonotypes expanded above 0.001.

For Graves' hyperthyroidism to be stable, ophthalmopathy could not progress within 18 months. Clinicians diagnosed patients from clinical symptoms, serum thyroxine and TRAb, thyroid ultrasound and orbital computed tomography. The source of the PBMCs was roughly 10 ml of fresh peripheral blood. Using RNA transcripts as the source, TCR beta CDR3 regions were amplified. Primed by the HTBI set, a first-round RT-PCR was run on the TCR CDR3. TCRdb called the multiplex PCR reads again in MiXCR, with one record for every CDR3 protein. The table has fewer than 110,000 distinct CDR3 sequences, 16% seen once; the top ten hold less than 50%.

V and J are TRBV6-2 or TRBV6-3 and TRBJ2-7; D is perhaps TRBD1 or TRBD2 (5 bases each). The clonotype was recovered from a woman aged 45-59 years with Graves' hyperthyroidism. Sequencing input: blood. The CDR3: CASSPHVLRGRDFREQYF. The CDR3 DNA sequence: TGTGCCAGCAGTCCACACGTGTTGAGGGGTCGGGATTTTCGAGAGCAGTACTTC.